This T cell receptor (beta chain) is from a study of blood T cell repertoires in COVID-19. About the study: Sites in the United States, Italy and Spain provided acute and convalescent COVID-19 samples. In each case, the material was cDNA or gDNA derived from T cells, B-cell-depleted T cells, or PBMCs.

The CDR3 is 16 residues long. The ends were cut back, 2 bases at V and 2 bases at J, with 13 bases in the middle. In germline, CDR1 is MDHEN, CDR2 SYDVKM. Seattle participants joined during active infection and were tracked over time. Per the original methods: For nucleated cells, counts were estimated from reference gene primer amplification. The repertoire was sequenced with immunoSEQ multiplex PCR; TCRdb's copy has only in-frame clones and lacks some. D and trimming come from the DNA, and the V and J calls and clone size come from that table. This sample has 200,000 to 300,000 clones, with around nine tenths found just once. This clone appeared a single time.

Sequencing used peripheral blood. This receptor was identified in a woman between 55 and 75 years old with COVID-19, enrolled during active disease. The chain carries TRBV28 and TRBJ2-4; maybe TRBD1 (6 bases). In DNA form, the CDR3 reads TGTGCCAGCAGTTTAATGGGGGCCCGGTCCAAAAACATTCAGTACTTC. It yields the protein CASSLMGARSKNIQYF. Based on the CDR3 plus reference TRBV28 and TRBJ2-4, the full variable domain is DVKVTQSSRYLVKRTGEKVFLECVQDMDHENMFWYRQDPGLGLRLIYFSYDVKMKEKGDIPEGYSVSREKKERFSLILESASTNQTSMYLCASSLMGARSKNIQYFGAGTRLSVL.